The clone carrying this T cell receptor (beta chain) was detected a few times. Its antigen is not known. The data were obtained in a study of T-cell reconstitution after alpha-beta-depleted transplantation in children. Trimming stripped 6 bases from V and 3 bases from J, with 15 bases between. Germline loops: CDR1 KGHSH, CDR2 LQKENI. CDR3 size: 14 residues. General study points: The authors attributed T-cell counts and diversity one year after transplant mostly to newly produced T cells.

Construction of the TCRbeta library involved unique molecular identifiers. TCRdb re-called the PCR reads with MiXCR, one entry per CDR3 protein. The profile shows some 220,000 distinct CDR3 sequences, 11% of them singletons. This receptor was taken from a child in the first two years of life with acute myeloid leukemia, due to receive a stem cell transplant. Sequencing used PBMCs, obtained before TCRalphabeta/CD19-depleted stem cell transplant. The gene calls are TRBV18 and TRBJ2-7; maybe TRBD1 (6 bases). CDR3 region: CASSAGASGYEQYF. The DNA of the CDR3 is TGTGCCAGCTCGGCAGGGGCCAGTGGCTACGAGCAGTACTTC. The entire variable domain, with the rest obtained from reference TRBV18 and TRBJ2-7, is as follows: NAGVMQNPRHLVRRRGQEARLRCSPMKGHSHVYWYRQLPEEGLKFMVYLQKENIIDESGMPKERFSAEFPKEGPSILRIQQVVRGDSAAYFCASSAGASGYEQYFGPGTRLTVT.